The following is a T cell receptor beta chain sequence with its context. Its target antigen remains unknown. Nothing much larger sits one base from this clone, and base qualities are not available. V has 6 bases trimmed and J has 3 bases trimmed; junction bases matching no gene number 4. Taken from the germline V gene (reference sequence), the CDR1 and CDR2 loops are SEHNR and FQNEAQ. From its cysteine to its phenylalanine, the CDR3 spans 13 amino acids. CDR3 DNA is the only sequence kept; it has 39 bases, read in frame from the first base. From each donor, a single peripheral blood sample of about 120 mL on average was drawn into heparinised tubes. A BD FACSAria II was used to sort naive, central memory, regulatory and stem cell-like memory CD4+ T cells with a panel that included CD45RO, CCR7, CD25, CD127, CD95 and CD27. Every sorted population had a purity above 98%. PBMCs were isolated right away by Lymphoprep density gradient centrifugation and were stained directly, without culture. So that batch effects would be minimized, each experiment stained and sorted samples in pairs, pairing one healthy donor with one patient.

This record belongs to a study of beta chain features in type 1 diabetes (dated by TCRdb to the late 2010s). In the study overall: Patients and healthy donors did not differ in mean age, gender distribution, total cell number or subset yield. A total of 90 million to 120 million sorted cells were examined across all samples, and a strong correlation was observed between cell number per subset and RNA yield. In the study, recently diagnosed type 1 diabetes patients and matched healthy donors were compared on the TCRB repertoires of their sorted circulating CD4+ T cell subsets. Regulatory and stem cell-like memory subsets were isolated from only 8 patients and 8 healthy donors, whereas naive and central memory subsets came from all 28 donors.

The entire amount of isolated RNA was reverse transcribed using the High Capacity cDNA Reverse Transcription Kit, so the sequenced TCRB transcripts were expressed ones. Deep immunoSEQ sequencing was performed on naive, central memory and regulatory T cell samples, with an average of roughly 3.5 million total reads per sample. Sorted cells were lysed in RLT buffer and RNA was extracted with DNase-treated RNeasy Micro or Mini kits, depending on cell number. Each cell subset was processed separately to prevent cross-contamination, with patient and healthy donor samples processed together. Using the immunoSEQ multiplex PCR, TCRB sequences were amplified from cDNA into 87-bp fragments spanning the CDR3 region. Sequencing of the amplicons was performed on the Illumina HiSeq platform. As for the authors' bioinformatics: PCR bias was computationally corrected using synthetic template baselines, reads within Hamming distance 2 were collapsed, and singletons that could not be merged were discarded. By aligning reads against IMGT, V, D and J genes, CDR3 length, and insertions or deletions at six rearrangement sites were assigned. Within each subset, clonotype counts were normalized to sorted cell number, after which true diversity and Gini coefficients were computed with the tcR R package. Repertoire sharing was quantified using the overlap coefficient calculated on TCRB nucleotide sequences. TCRdb retrieved this table from immuneACCESS and kept in-frame rearrangements only. Not all clones are present; in checked studies, unresolved V genes account for under half, and no reason is known for the remainder. V and J calls and clone size are as listed in that table; D and trimming were resolved from the DNA. The sample table lists some 370,000 clones, over 8.5% of them with a count of one. Less than 0.65% of the sample rests with the top ten.

Overall results and qualifications from the work: HLA sub-analyses involved small numbers of individuals, so any influence of HLA type on TCRB rearrangement remained unresolved. At VDJ recombination sites, type 1 diabetes patients had fewer insertions and more deleted nucleotides, which implies abnormalities in thymic rearrangement. Naive, central memory and regulatory TCRB repertoires appeared to be more alike among patients than among healthy donors. Sequencing cDNA rather than genomic DNA could over-represent highly expressing activated cells, although activation and CD3 levels did not differ between groups. A moderate but significant shortening of TCRB CDR3 length was observed in type 1 diabetes patients in all four CD4+ subsets. PCR may preferentially amplify shorter templates, but because patient and control samples were amplified and corrected together, any resulting skew would affect both groups equally.

This receptor was taken from a man aged 30 to 45 with type 1 diabetes. The chain joins TRBV7-9 to TRBJ1-2, and TRBD1 matches 7 of the central bases. The sequencing input was central memory CD4+ T cells from blood. The CDR3 region reads CASSPGQDYGYTF. The DNA is as follows: TGTGCCAGCAGTCCTGGACAGGACTATGGCTACACCTTC.